This T cell receptor (beta chain) came from a study of blood T cell repertoires in COVID-19. Study in general: Specimens from acute and convalescent COVID-19 originated in the United States, Italy and Spain. PBMCs, B-cell-depleted T cells, or T cells were the source of the cDNA or gDNA that made up the material.

In the study's own analysis: Reference gene primer amplification gave estimated nucleated cell counts. The assay was immunoSEQ multiplex PCR, and TCRdb's table has in-frame clones only and misses some. For V, J and clone size, that table is used; D and trimming come from the DNA. The table has nearly 250,000 clones, just under 85% seen once. The specimen sequenced was peripheral blood. This sequence originates from a woman aged 80 or over with acute or convalescent COVID-19.

The CDR3: CASSLTKAGELFF. CDR3 sequence (DNA): TGTGCCAGCAGCTTAACTAAAGCCGGGGAGCTGTTTTTT. This chain connects TRBV7-7 to TRBJ2-2; no clear D gene. Germline V gene lookup returns CDR1 SSHAT and CDR2 FNYEAQ (reference sequence). The CDR3 has 13 residues. Trimming left V 2 bases short and J 6 bases short, with 7 bases between.